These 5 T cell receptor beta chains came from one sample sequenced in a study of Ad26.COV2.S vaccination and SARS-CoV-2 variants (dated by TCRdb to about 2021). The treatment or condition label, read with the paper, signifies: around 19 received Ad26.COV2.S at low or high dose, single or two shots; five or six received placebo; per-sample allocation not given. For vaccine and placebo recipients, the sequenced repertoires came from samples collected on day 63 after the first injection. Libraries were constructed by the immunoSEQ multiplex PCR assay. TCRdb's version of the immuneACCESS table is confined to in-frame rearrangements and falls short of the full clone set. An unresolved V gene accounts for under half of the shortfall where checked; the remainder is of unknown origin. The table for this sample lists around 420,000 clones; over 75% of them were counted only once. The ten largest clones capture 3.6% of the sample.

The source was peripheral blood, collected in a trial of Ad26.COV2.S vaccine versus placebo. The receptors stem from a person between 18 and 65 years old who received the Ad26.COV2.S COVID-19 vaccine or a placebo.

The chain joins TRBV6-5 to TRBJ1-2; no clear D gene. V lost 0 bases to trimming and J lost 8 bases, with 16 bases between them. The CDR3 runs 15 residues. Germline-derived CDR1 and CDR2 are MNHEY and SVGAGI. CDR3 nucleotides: TGTGCCAGCAGTTACTCGATTCGATCCCCTAGGGGCTACACCTTC. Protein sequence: CASSYSIRSPRGYTF.

The CDR3 bases are TGCGCCAAAAAAAACACAGATACGCAGTATTTT. This translates into CAKKNTDTQYF. The chain uses TRBV5-1 and TRBJ2-3; D call uncertain. V lost 9 bases and J lost 2, with 7 bases in between. The germline gives CDR1 SGHRS, CDR2 YFSETQ. This CDR3 has 11 residues.

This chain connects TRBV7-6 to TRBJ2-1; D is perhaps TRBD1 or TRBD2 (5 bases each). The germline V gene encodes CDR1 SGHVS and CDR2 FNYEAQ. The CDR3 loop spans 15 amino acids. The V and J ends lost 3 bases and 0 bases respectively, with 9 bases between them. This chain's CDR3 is CASSFSGASYNEQFF. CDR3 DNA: TGTGCCAGCAGCTTCTCCGGGGCCTCCTACAATGAGCAGTTCTTC.

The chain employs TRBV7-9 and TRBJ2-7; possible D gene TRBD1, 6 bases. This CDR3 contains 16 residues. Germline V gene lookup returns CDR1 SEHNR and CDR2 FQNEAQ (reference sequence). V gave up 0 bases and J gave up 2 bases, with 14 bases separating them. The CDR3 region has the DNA TGTGCCAGCAGCTTAGCCGCAGGGGCAAATGCCTACGAGCAGTACTTC. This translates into CASSLAAGANAYEQYF.

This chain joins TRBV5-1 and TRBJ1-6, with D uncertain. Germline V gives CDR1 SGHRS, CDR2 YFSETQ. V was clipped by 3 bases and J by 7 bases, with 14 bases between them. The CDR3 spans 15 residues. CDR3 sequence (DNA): TGCGCCAGCAGCTCCTGGCGCAGGCAAAATTCACCCCTCCACTTT. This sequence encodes CASSSWRRQNSPLHF.